This TCR beta chain was observed in a study of OX40 agonist ivuxolimab in advanced cancers. TCRdb keeps only in-frame clones here, not all; method: immunoSEQ multiplex PCR. The sample has approximately 60,000 clones, around 81% seen once. CDR1 is SSHAT and CDR2 is FNYEAQ in the germline V gene (reference sequence). This CDR3 region has 17 residues. Turning to this clone: Relative to the germline gene, one junction end is altered; a read error may explain this.

The chain has TRBV7-7 and TRBJ2-3; tentatively, D is TRBD2 (7 bases). The TCR sequence derives from an adult with an advanced solid tumor such as melanoma, head and neck, liver or kidney cancer. The sequencing here drew on CD4+ or CD8+ T cells sorted from blood, taken in a trial of the OX40 agonist ivuxolimab. The CDR3 reads CASSLARGAPLTDTQYF. Written as DNA, the CDR3 is TGTGCTAGCAGCTTAGCCCGGGGGGCACCCCTCACAGATACGCAGTATTTT.